One sample yielded the 19 T cell receptor beta chains listed below, sequenced in a study of molecular identifiers for immune sequencing clone quantification. Via MiXCR, TCRdb re-called the PCR reads, giving one row per CDR3 protein. The table includes hundreds of thousands of distinct CDR3 sequences, roughly 24% detected once. Material for sequencing was naive CD8+ T cells from blood, with Jurkat cell RNA spiked in. Subset given: FACS-sorted CD8+CD4-CCR7+CD45RA+ naive T cells. The receptors here all came from a human donor in good health. Some libraries in this study had Jurkat cell RNA spiked in.

To note about this clonotype: Sequence at one end of the junction differs from germline and may be a read error. The gene calls are TRBV11-2 and TRBJ1-3; 8 positions match TRBD1. From germline, CDR1 is SGHAT and CDR2 FQNNGV. The CDR3 runs 16 residues. The CDR3 coding sequence is TGTGCCAGCAGAACAGGGGGGTTATACTCTGGAAGCACCATATATTTT. Its protein product is CASRTGGLYSGSTIYF.

The V and J genes are TRBV19 and TRBJ2-7; D perhaps matches TRBD2 (6 bases). Trimming took 5 bases from V and 5 from J, leaving 19 bases between them. CDR1 and CDR2 from the germline V gene are LNHDA and SQIVND (reference sequence). The CDR3 spans 15 residues. The CDR3 DNA sequence: TGTGCCAGTAGTTACCGGGACTCAGGGTCCCACGAGCAGTACTTC. Protein product: CASSYRDSGSHEQYF.

This clonotype was recorded at least ten times. The V and J genes are TRBV28 and TRBJ2-6; no reliable D call. Trimming removed 5 bases from V and 1 base from J, with 12 bases in between. The CDR3 contains 16 residues. Germline CDR1 is MDHEN and CDR2 is SYDVKM. The CDR3 DNA sequence: TGTGCCAGCAGTCCTACGCTACTTTCTGGGGCCAACGTCCTGACTTTC. Protein: CASSPTLLSGANVLTF.

The chain joins TRBV27 to TRBJ2-5; D call uncertain. V lost 7 bases and J 3 bases, leaving 18 bases between the germline ends. CDR1 and CDR2 from the germline V gene are MNHEY and SMNVEV (reference sequence). The CDR3 spans 15 residues. The CDR3: CASIIHRATKETQYF. CDR3 nucleotides: TGTGCCAGCATTATACACCGCGCTACCAAAGAGACCCAGTACTTC.

This clonotype has at least ten counts. The chain couples TRBV2 to TRBJ2-2; D is unresolved. Looked up from germline, CDR1 is SNHLY and CDR2 is FYNNEI. The V gene lost 8 bases and the J gene lost 1 base, with 14 bases spanning the gap. The CDR3 is made up of 15 amino acids. In DNA form, the CDR3 reads TGTGCCAGCCTCCCCGTGGCAGAGAACACCGGGGAGCTGTTTTTT. The encoded protein is CASLPVAENTGELFF. Complete variable domain (other parts from reference TRBV2 and TRBJ2-2): EPEVTQTPSHQVTQMGQEVILRCVPISNHLYFYWYRQILGQKVEFLVSFYNNEISEKSEIFDDQFSVERPDGSNFTLKIRSTKLEDSAMYFCASLPVAENTGELFFGEGSRLTVL.

As concerns this clonotype: A single base separates this from a much larger clone, so it may be a read error. The gene calls are TRBV27 and TRBJ1-1, with 9 nucleotides matching TRBD1. This CDR3 has 16 amino acids. The V gene's germline CDR1 is MNHEY and CDR2 SMNVEV (reference sequence). The CDR3, as DNA: TGTACCAGCAGCCTGATAGGGACAGGGCTGAACACTGAAGCTTTCTTT. Its protein is CTSSLIGTGLNTEAFF.

This clonotype was found a few times. The chain combines TRBV29-1 with TRBJ2-1; D not resolved. Looked up from germline, CDR1 is SQVTM and CDR2 is ANQGSEA. V lost 8 bases and J 3 bases, leaving 20 bases between the germline ends. This CDR3 is 15 amino acids long. The CDR3 protein is CSFLTRSQSYNEQFF. Here the CDR3 DNA reads TGCAGCTTCCTGACGCGGTCCCAAAGCTACAATGAGCAGTTCTTC.

In its sample, this clonotype was seen a few times. This chain links TRBV12-3 or TRBV12-4 with TRBJ2-3; D is undetermined. Deletions cut 5 bases from V and 6 bases from J, with 12 bases between. This CDR3 has 13 amino acids. The CDR3 DNA is TGTGCCAGCAGTCCGATATTTAAGGATACGCAGTATTTT. Protein sequence: CASSPIFKDTQYF.

This clonotype was seen many times. The chain uses TRBV4-3 and TRBJ2-7; 7 nucleotides agree with TRBD1. The CDR3 covers 16 residues. J was trimmed by 3 bases and V by 1 base; bases with no gene match: 9. Germline lookup yields CDR1 LGHNA and CDR2 YSLEER. The CDR3 loop reads CASSQVRTGIRYEQYF. CDR3 nucleotide sequence: TGCGCCAGCAGCCAAGTGCGGACAGGAATCCGCTACGAGCAGTACTTC.

The chain couples TRBV27 to TRBJ2-1; 12 bases line up with TRBD2. Unmatched junction bases numbered 2, after V lost 0 bases and J lost 2 bases. The germline CDR1 and CDR2 sequences are MNHEY and SMNVEV (reference sequence). There are 17 residues in the CDR3. The chain's CDR3 is CASSLSGLAGTYNEQFF. The CDR3 DNA reads TGTGCCAGCAGTTTATCAGGACTAGCGGGAACCTACAATGAGCAGTTCTTC.

Comment on this clonotype: At one boundary the junction diverges from the germline segment, which might be a read error. The chain joins TRBV6-2 or TRBV6-3 to TRBJ2-7, with a possible D match to TRBD2 (5 bases). The germline CDR1 and CDR2 sequences are MNHEY and SVGEGT. This CDR3 has 14 amino acids. CDR3 nucleotide sequence: TGTGCCAGCAGTCCCAAGGTGGTTGACTACGAGCGGTACTTC. This sequence encodes CASSPKVVDYERYF.

The genes are TRBV20-1 and TRBJ2-1; D uncertain. Deletions cut 1 base from V and 7 bases from J, with 11 bases between. Per the germline V gene, CDR1 is DFQATT and CDR2 is SNEGSKA (reference sequence). This CDR3 is 13 amino acids long. The CDR3 region has the DNA TGCAGTGCTAGAGTACTGTTTGGGAATGAGCAGTTCTTC. Protein product: CSARVLFGNEQFF.

In this sample, this clonotype turned up many times. The rearrangement links TRBV29-1 to TRBJ2-3; D remains ambiguous. This CDR3 spans 10 amino acids. Germline values: CDR1 SQVTM, CDR2 ANQGSEA. Trimming stripped 7 bases from V and 6 bases from J, with 8 bases between. CDR3 loop: CSGWDDTQYF. The CDR3 DNA is TGCAGCGGTTGGGATGATACGCAGTATTTT.

Comment on this clonotype: The missing conserved phenylalanine or tryptophan at the end of this CDR3 makes a read error likely. The chain is built from TRBV10-3 and TRBJ2-2; D is uncertain. The CDR3 spans 13 residues. Trimming took off 3 bases at V and 5 bases at J, with 7 bases between the two ends. Germline CDR1 and CDR2: ENHRY and SYGVKD. CDR3 region: CAISDLGTGELFL. CDR3 coding DNA: TGTGCCATCAGTGATCTAGGTACCGGGGAGCTGTTTCTT.

This clonotype was detected many times. V is TRBV4-1 and J is TRBJ2-1, with 13 bases matching TRBD2. The CDR3 totals 14 residues. Unmatched junction bases numbered 3, after V lost 6 bases and J lost 7 bases. Germline values: CDR1 MGHRA, CDR2 YSYEKL. CDR3 loop: CASSGLAGANEQFF. The CDR3 DNA is TGCGCCAGCAGTGGACTAGCGGGGGCGAATGAGCAGTTCTTC.

The genes are TRBV7-9 and TRBJ2-3, with D perhaps TRBD1 or TRBD2 (6 bases each). CDR1 SEHNR and CDR2 FQNEAQ come from the germline V gene (reference sequence). V shed 8 bases and J shed 0 bases, with 18 bases lying between them. The CDR3 totals 16 residues. CDR3 loop: CASGETGAPSTDTQYF. The CDR3 region has the DNA TGTGCCAGCGGCGAAACGGGGGCTCCCAGCACAGATACGCAGTATTTT.

This clonotype was counted ten times or more. V gene TRBV21-1 combines with J gene TRBJ1-2; TRBD1 is taken as the D call from the table, unchecked against the DNA. TRBV21-1 corresponds to a pseudogene. The CDR3 runs to 17 residues. The CDR3 loop reads CASSKDGRQGPLWGYTF. CDR3 DNA: TGTGCCAGCAGCAAAGATGGGAGACAGGGCCCCCTGTGGGGCTACACCTTC.

This clonotype was recorded at least ten times. V and J are TRBV12-3 or TRBV12-4 and TRBJ1-4; D unresolved. The germline V and J ends were trimmed by 5 bases and 8 bases, with 12 bases remaining between them. This CDR3 has 13 residues. In DNA, the CDR3 is TGTGCCAGCAGTCCCAGTCCGGGCGAAAAACTGTTTTTT. Encoded protein: CASSPSPGEKLFF.

The chain recombines TRBV13 with TRBJ1-1, with a tentative D call TRBD1 (6 bases). V dropped 4 bases and J dropped 4 bases, with 13 bases sitting between them. Germline assignment: CDR1 PRHDT and CDR2 FYEKMQ (reference sequence). The CDR3 has 14 residues. The CDR3 is CASSSGGMGTEAFF. The CDR3 DNA follows: TGTGCCAGCAGCTCCGGGGGCATGGGCACTGAAGCTTTCTTT.